This T cell receptor beta chain was identified in a study of T cell changes during pregnancy in multiple sclerosis. V lost 8 bases and J 6 bases, leaving 14 bases between the germline ends. Germline V lookup: CDR1 SQVTM, CDR2 ANQGSEA. CDR3 size: 12 residues. The protocol was immunoSEQ multiplex PCR, while the TCRdb copy is restricted to in-frame clones and leaves out a portion. The sample has more than 65,000 clones, 90% to 95% seen once. The clonotype originates from a female donor with multiple sclerosis, enrolled in a pregnancy study. Specimen: peripheral blood, collected in the second trimester of pregnancy. The chain couples TRBV29-1 to TRBJ2-1, with a weak D call TRBD1 (6 bases). The CDR3 spells CSFPTGRNEQFF. The CDR3 DNA follows: TGCAGCTTCCCCACAGGGCGCAATGAGCAGTTCTTC.